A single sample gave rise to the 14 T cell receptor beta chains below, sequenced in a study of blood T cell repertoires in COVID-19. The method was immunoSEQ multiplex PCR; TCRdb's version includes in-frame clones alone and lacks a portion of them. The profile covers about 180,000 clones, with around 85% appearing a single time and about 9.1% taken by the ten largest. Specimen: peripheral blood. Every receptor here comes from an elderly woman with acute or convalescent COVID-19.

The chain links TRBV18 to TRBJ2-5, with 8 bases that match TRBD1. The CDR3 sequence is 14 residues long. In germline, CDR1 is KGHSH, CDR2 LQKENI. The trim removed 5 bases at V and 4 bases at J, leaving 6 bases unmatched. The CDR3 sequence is CASSSRQGSETQYF. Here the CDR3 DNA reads TGTGCCAGCTCATCCCGACAGGGGTCAGAGACCCAGTACTTC.

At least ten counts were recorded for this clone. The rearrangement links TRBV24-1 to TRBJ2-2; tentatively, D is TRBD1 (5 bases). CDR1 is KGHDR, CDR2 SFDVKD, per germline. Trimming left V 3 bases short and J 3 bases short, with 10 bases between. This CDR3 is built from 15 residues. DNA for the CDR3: TGTGCCACCAGTGATGGGGCAGGAGACACCGGGGAGCTGTTTTTT. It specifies CATSDGAGDTGELFF.

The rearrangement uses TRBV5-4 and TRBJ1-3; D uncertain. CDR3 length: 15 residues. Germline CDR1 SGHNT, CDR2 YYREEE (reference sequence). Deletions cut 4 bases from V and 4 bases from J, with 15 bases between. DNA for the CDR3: TGTGCCAGCAGCCCCCAAGCGGGTTTCGGAAACACCATATATTTT. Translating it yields CASSPQAGFGNTIYF.

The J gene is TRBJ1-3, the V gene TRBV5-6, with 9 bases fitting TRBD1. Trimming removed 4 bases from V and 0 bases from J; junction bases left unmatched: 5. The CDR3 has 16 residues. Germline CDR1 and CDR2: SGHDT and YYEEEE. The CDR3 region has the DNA TGTGCCAGCAGCCCCGGACAGGGGAGCTCTGGAAACACCATATATTTT. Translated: CASSPGQGSSGNTIYF. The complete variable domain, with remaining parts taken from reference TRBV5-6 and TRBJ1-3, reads DAGVTQSPTHLIKTRGQQVTLRCSPKSGHDTVSWYQQALGQGPQFIFQYYEEEERQRGNFPDRFSGHQFPNYSSELNVNALLLGDSALYLCASSPGQGSSGNTIYFGEGSWLTVV.

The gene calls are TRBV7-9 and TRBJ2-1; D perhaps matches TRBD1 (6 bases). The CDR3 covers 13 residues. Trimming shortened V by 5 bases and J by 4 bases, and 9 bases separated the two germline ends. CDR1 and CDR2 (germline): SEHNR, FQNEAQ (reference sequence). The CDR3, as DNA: TGTGCCAGCAGCACCGGACAGTACAATGAGCAGTTCTTC. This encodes CASSTGQYNEQFF.

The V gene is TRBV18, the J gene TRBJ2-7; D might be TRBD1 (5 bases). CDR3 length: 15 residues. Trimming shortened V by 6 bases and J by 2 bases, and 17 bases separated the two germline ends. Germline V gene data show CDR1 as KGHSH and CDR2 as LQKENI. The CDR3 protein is CASSSAQGFPYEQYF. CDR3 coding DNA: TGTGCCAGCTCTAGTGCCCAGGGTTTCCCCTACGAGCAGTACTTC.

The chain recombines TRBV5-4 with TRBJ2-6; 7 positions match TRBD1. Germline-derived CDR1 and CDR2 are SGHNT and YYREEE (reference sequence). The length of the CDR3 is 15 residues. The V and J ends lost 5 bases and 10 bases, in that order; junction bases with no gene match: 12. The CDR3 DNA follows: TGTGCCAGCAGAAGTCGCCTCGGACAGGCAAACGTCCTGACTTTC. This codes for CASRSRLGQANVLTF.

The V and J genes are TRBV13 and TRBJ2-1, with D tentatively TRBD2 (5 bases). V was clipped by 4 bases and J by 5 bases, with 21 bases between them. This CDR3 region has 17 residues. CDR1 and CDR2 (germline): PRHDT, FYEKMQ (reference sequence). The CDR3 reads CASSWYHTGSSHNEQFF. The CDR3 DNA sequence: TGTGCCAGCAGCTGGTATCACACGGGAAGCTCTCACAATGAGCAGTTCTTC. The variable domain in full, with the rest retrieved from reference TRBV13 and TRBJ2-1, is AAGVIQSPRHLIKEKRETATLKCYPIPRHDTVYWYQQGPGQDPQFLISFYEKMQSDKGSIPDRFSAQQFSDYHSELNMSSLELGDSALYFCASSWYHTGSSHNEQFFGPGTRLTVL.

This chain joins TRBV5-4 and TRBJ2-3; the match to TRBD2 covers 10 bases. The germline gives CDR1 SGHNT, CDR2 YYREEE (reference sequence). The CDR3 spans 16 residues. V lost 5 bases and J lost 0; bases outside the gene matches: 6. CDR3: CASSRGLALSTDTQYF. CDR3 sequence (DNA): TGTGCCAGCAGTAGGGGACTAGCGCTGAGCACAGATACGCAGTATTTT.

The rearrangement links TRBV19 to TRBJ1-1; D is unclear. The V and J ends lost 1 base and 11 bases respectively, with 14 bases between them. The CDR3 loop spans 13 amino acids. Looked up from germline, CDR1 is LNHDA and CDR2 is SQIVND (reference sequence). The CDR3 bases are TGTGCCAGTAGTATAGCCGTCTCTGCGGTGGCTTTCTTT. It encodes CASSIAVSAVAFF.

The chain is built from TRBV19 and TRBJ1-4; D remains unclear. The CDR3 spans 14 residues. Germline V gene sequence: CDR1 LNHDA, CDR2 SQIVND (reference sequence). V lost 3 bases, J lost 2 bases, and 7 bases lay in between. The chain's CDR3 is CASSIQNTNEKLFF. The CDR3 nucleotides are TGTGCCAGTAGTATCCAGAATACTAATGAAAAACTGTTTTTT.

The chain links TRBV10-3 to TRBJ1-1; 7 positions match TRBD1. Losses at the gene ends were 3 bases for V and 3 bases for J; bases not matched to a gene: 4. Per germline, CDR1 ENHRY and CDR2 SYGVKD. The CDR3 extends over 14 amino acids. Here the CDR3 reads CAISEQGTHTEAFF. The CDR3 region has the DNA TGTGCCATCAGTGAACAGGGGACGCACACTGAAGCTTTCTTT.

The CDR3 DNA reads as TGTGCCAGCAGTTACTCGGCGACCTCGGACAGCTACGAGCAGTACTTC. Translation: CASSYSATSDSYEQYF. The V gene is TRBV6-5, the J gene TRBJ2-7, with D tentatively TRBD1 (6 bases). Trimming took off 0 bases at V and 3 bases at J, with 15 bases between the two ends. Germline CDR1 reads MNHEY; CDR2 reads SVGAGI. This CDR3 spans 16 amino acids.

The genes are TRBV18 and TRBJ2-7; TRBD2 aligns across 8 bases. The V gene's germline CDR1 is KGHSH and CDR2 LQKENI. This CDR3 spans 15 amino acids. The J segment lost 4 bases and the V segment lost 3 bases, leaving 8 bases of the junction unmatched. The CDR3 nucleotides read TGTGCCAGCTCACCCAGCGGGGGTGGTAGGTACGAGCAGTACTTC. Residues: CASSPSGGGRYEQYF.